Listed here are 29 T cell receptor beta chains from one sample, sequenced in a study of human T cells and chemical hapten exposure. In TCRdb, the RACE reads were re-called with MiXCR into one record per CDR3 protein. The sample has 110,000 or so distinct CDR3 sequences; 30% to 35% are singletons. Time point indicated: patch test 3, about 24 weeks after DPC sensitization. As to treatment: therapeutic diphenylcyclopropenone sensitization with weekly scalp DPC. This specimen was whole blood, taken in connection with sensitization to the hapten diphenylcyclopropenone (DPC). The receptor source for this set is a man aged 35 to 55 with alopecia areata. Some clones in this sample may be carry-over from other donors' samples.

This clonotype was counted only a few times. The chain is built from TRBV7-2 and TRBJ2-3; possible D gene TRBD1, 5 bases. The CDR3 is 16 residues long. Trimming took off 5 bases at V and 1 base at J, with 16 bases between the two ends. In germline, CDR1 is SGHTA, CDR2 FQGNSA. In nucleotides, the CDR3 is TGTGCCAGCAGCCTTAGGGGTAACCAGGGCACAGATACGCAGTATTTT. Translation: CASSLRGNQGTDTQYF.

In its sample, this clonotype was seen a few times. The CDR3 protein is CAAETATRTEAFF. The CDR3 nucleotides are TGTGCCGCAGAGACGGCAACTCGGACTGAAGCTTTCTTT. V is TRBV6-5 and J is TRBJ1-1, with D hard to call. The V end was cut by 11 bases, the J end by 5 bases, with 18 bases between. The CDR3 sequence is 13 residues long. Germline-derived CDR1 and CDR2 are MNHEY and SVGAGI.

V is TRBV20-1 and J is TRBJ2-1; D is possibly TRBD2 (6 bases). From germline, CDR1 is DFQATT and CDR2 SNEGSKA (reference sequence). V was pared by 6 bases and J by 0 bases, with 18 bases between. This CDR3 has 16 residues. CDR3 residues: CSAPGYLGGSYNEQFF. The CDR3 coding sequence is TGCAGTGCACCGGGTTACTTGGGAGGCTCCTACAATGAGCAGTTCTTC.

This chain connects TRBV2 to TRBJ2-4; D uncertain. The CDR3 extends over 15 amino acids. Looked up from germline, CDR1 is SNHLY and CDR2 is FYNNEI. V was clipped by 5 bases and J by 0 bases, with 11 bases between them. The CDR3 coding sequence is TGTGCCAGCAGTCCGAGACCTATAGCCAAAAACATTCAGTACTTC. Its translation: CASSPRPIAKNIQYF. The complete variable domain, with remaining parts taken from reference TRBV2 and TRBJ2-4, reads EPEVTQTPSHQVTQMGQEVILRCVPISNHLYFYWYRQILGQKVEFLVSFYNNEISEKSEIFDDQFSVERPDGSNFTLKIRSTKLEDSAMYFCASSPRPIAKNIQYFGAGTRLSVL.

This clonotype was counted between two and nine times. J is TRBJ1-6 and V is TRBV6-4; no reliable D call. The CDR3 extends over 18 amino acids. Per germline, CDR1 MRHNA and CDR2 SNTAGT. V was shortened by 4 bases and J by 0 bases, with 16 bases between the two germline ends. The CDR3 DNA reads TGTGCCAGCAGTGTCCCCTGGACGGAGAGCTCCTATAATTCACCCCTCCACTTT. It yields the protein CASSVPWTESSYNSPLHF.

V is TRBV29-1 and J is TRBJ2-7; a weak D match, TRBD2 (6 bases). The CDR3 has 14 residues. Germline V gene lookup returns CDR1 SQVTM and CDR2 ANQGSEA. V lost 1 base and J 2 bases, leaving 12 bases between the germline ends. CDR3 bases: TGCAGCGTTGAAGTTCCTAGCGACACCTACGAGCAGTACTTC. It specifies CSVEVPSDTYEQYF.

The V gene is TRBV5-1, the J gene TRBJ2-5, with TRBD1 matching 8 bases. CDR1 and CDR2 from the germline V gene are SGHRS and YFSETQ. Trimming cost V 4 bases and J 5 bases; bases outside gene matches: 13. CDR3 length: 16 amino acids. The CDR3 protein is CASSHPQGDPQETQYF. The CDR3 nucleotides read TGCGCCAGCAGCCACCCACAGGGGGACCCCCAGGAGACCCAGTACTTC.

The chain employs TRBV29-1 and TRBJ2-7; D gene uncertain. This CDR3 contains 12 residues. In germline, CDR1 is SQVTM, CDR2 ANQGSEA. Trimming shortened V by 4 bases and J by 5 bases, and 12 bases separated the two germline ends. The chain's CDR3 is CSVVEGIHEQYF. CDR3 in DNA: TGCAGCGTTGTGGAAGGGATCCACGAGCAGTACTTC.

Only one count was recorded for this clonotype. The V and J genes are TRBV18 and TRBJ1-1; the match to TRBD1 covers 8 bases. Germline V gene data show CDR1 as KGHSH and CDR2 as LQKENI. The CDR3 has 14 residues. Losses at the gene ends were 6 bases for V and 2 bases for J; bases not matched to a gene: 5. The CDR3 spells CASSRGQANTEAFF. The CDR3 coding sequence is TGTGCCAGCTCGCGGGGACAGGCAAACACTGAAGCTTTCTTT.

This clonotype was detected a few times. The chain couples TRBV6-1 to TRBJ1-4, with D possibly being TRBD1 (5 bases). This CDR3 is built from 14 residues. Germline V CDR1 and CDR2: MNHNS, SASEGT. Trimming took 8 bases from V and 7 from J, leaving 17 bases between them. The CDR3: CASAQGSGGEKLFF. In DNA, the CDR3 is TGTGCCAGCGCGCAGGGATCCGGTGGTGAAAAACTGTTTTTT.

This clonotype was counted a few times. The chain combines TRBV29-1 with TRBJ1-4; TRBD1 might be the D (6 bases). V was cut by 6 bases and J by 8 bases, with 16 bases left in between. The CDR3 consists of 13 residues. The germline V gene encodes CDR1 SQVTM and CDR2 ANQGSEA. CDR3 in DNA: TGCAGCGTGGTGATACAGGGAATCGAAAAACTGTTTTTT. Translated: CSVVIQGIEKLFF.

This clonotype was counted between two and nine times. The rearrangement uses TRBV2 and TRBJ2-3; 8 nucleotides align to TRBD2. CDR1 is SNHLY and CDR2 is FYNNEI in the germline V gene. V dropped 4 bases and J dropped 4; count of bases not matched to a gene: 7. This CDR3 is built from 15 residues. The CDR3 reads CASSVSGSRSDTQYF. Here the CDR3 DNA reads TGTGCCAGCAGTGTGAGCGGGAGTCGGTCAGATACGCAGTATTTT. The whole variable domain, filled in from reference TRBV2 and TRBJ2-3, reads EPEVTQTPSHQVTQMGQEVILRCVPISNHLYFYWYRQILGQKVEFLVSFYNNEISEKSEIFDDQFSVERPDGSNFTLKIRSTKLEDSAMYFCASSVSGSRSDTQYFGPGTRLTVL.

The chain is built from TRBV29-1 and TRBJ2-1, with no clear D. Germline V gene lookup returns CDR1 SQVTM and CDR2 ANQGSEA. CDR3 size: 15 residues. With 5 bases removed from V and 4 bases from J, the gap between germline ends came to 18 bases. CDR3 DNA sequence: TGCAGCGTTTCACTCCAGTCCAGGCCTTACAATGAGCAGTTCTTC. It is translated as CSVSLQSRPYNEQFF.

This rearrangement joins TRBV11-2 to TRBJ2-3; 8 bases map to TRBD2. After removal of 7 bases from V and 0 bases from J, the junction contained 6 bases not matched to a gene. The CDR3 length is 15 residues. Germline-derived CDR1 and CDR2 are SGHAT and FQNNGV. The CDR3 bases are TGTGCCAGCACCCAGACTAGCGCCAGCACAGATACGCAGTATTTT. Residues: CASTQTSASTDTQYF.

This chain joins TRBV12-3 or TRBV12-4 and TRBJ2-7; D uncertain. With 1 base removed from V and 2 bases from J, the gap between germline ends came to 12 bases. The CDR3 spans 15 residues. The CDR3 is CASSLGVTEAYEQYF. The CDR3 coding sequence is TGTGCCAGCAGTTTAGGGGTGACCGAGGCCTACGAGCAGTACTTC.

This clonotype showed up just a few times. The chain joins TRBV20-1 to TRBJ2-1; 8 bases match TRBD2. The length of the CDR3 is 16 residues. With 5 bases clipped from V and 8 bases from J, the junction kept 17 bases outside the gene matches. Germline V gene lookup returns CDR1 DFQATT and CDR2 SNEGSKA (reference sequence). CDR3 bases: TGCAGTGCTGCCCGGACTAGCACCAGGGTTATCTATGAGCAGTTCTTC. Its protein is CSAARTSTRVIYEQFF.

The chain uses TRBV20-1 and TRBJ2-7; 10 positions match TRBD2. Trimming at V came to 6 bases and at J to 7 bases, leaving 12 bases not matched to a gene. The CDR3 loop spans 14 amino acids. The germline V gene has CDR1 DFQATT and CDR2 SNEGSKA (reference sequence). This CDR3 is CSAQTASGRWEQYF. In nucleotides, the CDR3 is TGCAGTGCCCAGACGGCTAGCGGGAGATGGGAGCAGTACTTC.

The J gene is TRBJ1-2, the V gene TRBV6-2 or TRBV6-3; a possible D gene is TRBD1 (6 bases). Germline loops: CDR1 MNHEY, CDR2 SVGEGT. Deletions cut 6 bases from V and 8 bases from J, with 10 bases between. This CDR3 comprises 11 residues. The CDR3 DNA reads TGTGCCAGCAGCAGGGGTCAGGGCTACACCTTC. Protein: CASSRGQGYTF.

This sequence joins TRBV4-2 and TRBJ2-3; the D is unclear. Germline CDR1 and CDR2: LGHNA and YNFKEQ. The CDR3 totals 16 residues. V was shortened by 0 bases and J by 1 base, with 11 bases between the two germline ends. The CDR3 DNA reads as TGTGCCAGCAGCCAAGAGATTGGACGGGGCACAGATACGCAGTATTTT. Translating it yields CASSQEIGRGTDTQYF.

The gene calls are TRBV10-3 and TRBJ1-2, with D possibly being TRBD1 (5 bases). CDR3 size: 16 residues. Germline V lookup: CDR1 ENHRY, CDR2 SYGVKD. V was cut by 10 bases and J by 5 bases, with 26 bases left in between. CDR3 coding DNA: TGTGCCACCAGGGCGGGCCGACAGCGCCCCTCATATGGCTACACCTTC. This translates into CATRAGRQRPSYGYTF.

This clonotype appeared a few times. The V call is TRBV12-5, the J call TRBJ1-4; D is unresolved. Trimming left V 1 base short and J 3 bases short, with 3 bases between. The CDR3 is 13 amino acids. The germline gives CDR1 LGHNT, CDR2 FRNRAP. The CDR3 protein is CASGLAANEKLFF. CDR3 in DNA: TGTGCTAGTGGTTTGGCGGCTAATGAAAAACTGTTTTTT.

This clonotype was picked up a small number of times. The J gene is TRBJ2-7, the V gene TRBV6-2 or TRBV6-3, with 10 positions matching TRBD2. Germline V gene sequence: CDR1 MNHEY, CDR2 SVGEGT. The CDR3 is made up of 14 amino acids. Trimming cost V 7 bases and J 3 bases; bases outside gene matches: 6. The chain's CDR3 is CASKLAGAHYEQYF. The CDR3 nucleotides are TGTGCCAGCAAGCTAGCGGGAGCGCACTACGAGCAGTACTTC.

The table lists this clonotype with a few counts. The CDR3 region is CASSLPPSSDRKGGEAFF. The CDR3 DNA reads as TGTGCCAGCAGCCTCCCCCCCTCTTCGGACAGGAAAGGGGGTGAAGCTTTCTTT. V and J are TRBV4-2 and TRBJ1-1; 7 bases map to TRBD1. J lost 7 bases, V lost 4 bases, and 21 bases had no gene match. CDR1 and CDR2 from the germline V gene are LGHNA and YNFKEQ. The CDR3 extends over 18 amino acids.

In its sample, this clonotype was seen a few times. The chain has TRBV18 and TRBJ2-1; 11 bases fit TRBD2. V dropped 3 bases and J dropped 3; count of bases not matched to a gene: 1. This CDR3 spans 15 amino acids. The V gene's germline CDR1 is KGHSH and CDR2 LQKENI. The DNA for the CDR3 is TGTGCCAGCTCACCCACTAGCGGGAGCTACAATGAGCAGTTCTTC. Protein sequence: CASSPTSGSYNEQFF.

The sample holds a few counts of this clonotype. V usage is TRBV12-3 or TRBV12-4 and J usage is TRBJ2-3, with D possibly TRBD2 on 6 matching bases. The germline V and J ends were trimmed by 6 bases and 8 bases, with 18 bases remaining between them. CDR3 length: 14 amino acids. The CDR3, as DNA: TGTGCCAGCAGCCTAGCGACCCAGAGGTTTACGCAGTATTTT. Its protein product is CASSLATQRFTQYF.

The V call is TRBV6-5, the J call TRBJ2-1; 12 positions match TRBD2. J lost 7 bases, V lost 6 bases, and 13 bases had no gene match. Per the germline V gene, CDR1 is MNHEY and CDR2 is SVGAGI. CDR3 size: 17 residues. The CDR3 is CASSGISSGRARNEQFF. In DNA form, the CDR3 reads TGTGCCAGCAGCGGAATCTCTAGCGGGAGGGCCCGGAATGAGCAGTTCTTC.

J is TRBJ2-3 and V is TRBV18; D is possibly TRBD2 (6 bases). Trimming removed 0 bases from V and 6 bases from J, with 22 bases in between. CDR3 size: 18 residues. Germline V lookup: CDR1 KGHSH, CDR2 LQKENI. DNA for the CDR3: TGTGCCAGCTCACCACCTACCTCACTAGCATGGGTAAAGGATACGCAGTATTTT. Its protein product is CASSPPTSLAWVKDTQYF.

Only a few counts were recorded for this clonotype. The V gene is TRBV29-1, the J gene TRBJ2-1, with TRBD2 matching over 9 bases. The CDR3 runs to 11 residues. Germline V gene data show CDR1 as SQVTM and CDR2 as ANQGSEA. V lost 8 bases to trimming and J lost 4 bases; unmatched junction nucleotides: 0. CDR3 nucleotides: TGCAGCACTAGCGGGTACAATGAGCAGTTCTTC. Amino acid sequence: CSTSGYNEQFF.

The chain combines TRBV11-2 with TRBJ2-1; no clear D gene. This CDR3 spans 12 amino acids. CDR1 is SGHAT and CDR2 is FQNNGV in the germline V gene. Between the trimmed V and J ends, which lost 2 bases and 7 bases, there was a span of 6 bases. CDR3 loop: CASSLFGNEQFF. The DNA of the CDR3 is TGTGCCAGCAGCTTATTCGGAAATGAGCAGTTCTTC.